Listed here is a single T cell receptor beta chain. Its cognate antigen is unknown. CDR1 LGHNA and CDR2 YNFKEQ come from the germline V gene. V trimming: 4 bases; J trimming: 3 bases; junction bases outside the gene matches: 14. This CDR3 contains 17 residues. This entry comes from a study of cytomegalovirus exposure and HLA in healthy donors. Study-wide results and limits: TCR sequences were mostly rare, though some public TCRs occurred in many donors. Owing to their indistinguishability, certain V segments, notably TRBV6-2 and TRBV6-3, were excluded. In an earlier analysis, about 87% or about 30%: the productive usage of most TCR beta V segments.

Primers for the PCR totalled 60 Vbeta and 13 Jbeta. The data were produced by immunoSEQ multiplex PCR, yet TCRdb's version contains in-frame clones alone and is incomplete. The table lists 100,000 to 150,000 clones. Sequencing was done on a sample of PBMCs. This sequence was found in a woman aged 40 to 50 in good health and CMV-seronegative. The rearrangement links TRBV4-2 to TRBJ2-7; 8 nucleotides match TRBD2. CDR3 in DNA: TGTGCCAGCAGCCCCACCCTTAAGATACTAGCGGTCTACGAGCAGTACTTC. Amino acid sequence: CASSPTLKILAVYEQYF.